What follows are 30 T cell receptor beta chains derived from one specimen sequenced in a study of post-analysis software for immune sequencing data. Their recognized antigens are unknown. The study's findings and limits: Comparison of patients with controls showed five TRBV segments more frequent in patients, TRBV5-6, TRBV5-1 and TRBV20-1 among them.

Incorporated into the TCR beta cDNA libraries were unique molecular identifiers, which served to reduce PCR and sequencing biases. TCRdb passed the PCR reads through MiXCR, listing each CDR3 protein once. This table has fewer than 550,000 distinct CDR3 sequences, around 36% appearing once. Source material: blood. The source of these receptors is a girl aged 2-17 years with multiple sclerosis.

The sample holds many counts of this clonotype. The chain uses TRBV11-2 and TRBJ2-5; possible D gene TRBD2, 7 bases. The germline V gene encodes CDR1 SGHAT and CDR2 FQNNGV. The CDR3 is 14 residues long. The V end was cut by 4 bases, the J end by 5 bases, with 14 bases between. CDR3: CASSSSGGQETQYF. For the CDR3, the DNA is TGTGCCAGCAGCTCGTCGGGGGGCCAGGAGACCCAGTACTTC. Filled out from reference TRBV11-2 and TRBJ2-5, the complete variable domain reads EAGVAQSPRYKIIEKRQSVAFWCNPISGHATLYWYQQILGQGPKLLIQFQNNGVVDDSQLPKDRFSAERLKGVDSTLKIQPAKLEDSAVYLCASSSSGGQETQYFGPGTRLLVL.

This clonotype was observed a handful of times. The V and J genes are TRBV6-5 and TRBJ1-1; 8 nucleotides align to TRBD1. The germline gives CDR1 MNHEY, CDR2 SVGAGI. The CDR3 is 15 residues long. Germline trimming cut 6 bases from V and 4 bases from J; bases unmatched to any gene: 10. The CDR3: CASRMRTGRGTEAFF. CDR3 DNA: TGTGCCAGCAGGATGCGGACAGGGCGGGGCACTGAAGCTTTCTTT.

This clonotype has a handful of counts. The CDR3, as DNA: TGTGCCAGCAGCTCTTGGACTAGCGGGGCCCCCAGAGAGACCCAGTACTTC. Encoded protein: CASSSWTSGAPRETQYF. The rearrangement joins TRBV5-6 to TRBJ2-5; 12 nucleotides agree with TRBD2. Germline CDR1 is SGHDT and CDR2 is YYEEEE. The CDR3 has 17 amino acids. V lost 3 bases to trimming and J lost 4 bases; unmatched junction nucleotides: 10.

This clonotype was observed a few times. The chain links TRBV29-1 to TRBJ2-1, with TRBD2 matching over 7 bases. CDR1 is SQVTM, CDR2 ANQGSEA, per germline. With V trimmed by 2 bases and J by 0 bases, 10 bases remained unmatched. The CDR3 is made up of 17 amino acids. The CDR3 DNA reads TGCAGCGTTGAATTATCGCCTAGCGGAAGCTCCTACAATGAGCAGTTCTTC. Encoded protein: CSVELSPSGSSYNEQFF.

This clonotype was picked up a small number of times. The V call is TRBV5-7, the J call TRBJ2-7; D uncertain. Being an ORF, TRBV5-7 has a function that is uncertain. The CDR3 loop spans 13 amino acids. V was pared by 1 base and J by 10 bases, with 15 bases between. DNA for the CDR3: TGTGCCAGCAGCTTGCCCCTTCAAGACACCCAGTACTTC. This codes for CASSLPLQDTQYF.

This rearrangement joins TRBV15 to TRBJ1-2; 9 positions agree with TRBD1. Germline values: CDR1 LNHNV, CDR2 YYDKDF (reference sequence). This CDR3 spans 16 amino acids. The J segment lost 3 bases and the V segment lost 2 bases, leaving 7 bases of the junction unmatched. The DNA of the CDR3 is TGTGCCACCAGCAGAACGGGACAGGGAGGACACTATGGCTACACCTTC. Protein product: CATSRTGQGGHYGYTF. Variable domain in full (rest from reference TRBV15 and TRBJ1-2): DAMVIQNPRYQVTQFGKPVTLSCSQTLNHNVMYWYQQKSSQAPKLLFHYYDKDFNNEADTPDNFQSRRPNTSFCFLDIRSPGLGDTAMYLCATSRTGQGGHYGYTFGSGTRLTVV.

This clonotype has a handful of counts. The chain combines TRBV5-1 with TRBJ2-3, with TRBD1 matching over 8 bases. Germline CDR1 and CDR2: SGHRS and YFSETQ. Trimming at V came to 0 bases and at J to 3 bases, leaving 3 bases not matched to a gene. The CDR3 is 15 amino acids. CDR3 protein: CASSLGGDRTDTQYF. In nucleotides, the CDR3 is TGCGCCAGCAGCTTGGGGGGGGACAGGACAGATACGCAGTATTTT.

V usage is TRBV12-3 or TRBV12-4 and J usage is TRBJ2-3; 9 bases fit TRBD2. The V segment lost 1 base and the J segment 2 bases; nucleotides outside the gene matches: 1. The CDR3 spans 15 residues. CDR3 sequence (DNA): TGTGCCAGCAGTTTAGGGACTAGCGACACAGATACGCAGTATTTT. Protein product: CASSLGTSDTDTQYF.

The chain carries TRBV9 and TRBJ2-5, with 7 bases identical to TRBD2. The CDR3 is made up of 15 amino acids. From germline, CDR1 is SGDLS and CDR2 YYNGEE. Trimming at V came to 0 bases and at J to 7 bases, leaving 9 bases not matched to a gene. The DNA of the CDR3 is TGTGCCAGCAGCGTAGGTAGCGGGCCCCTAGGGACCCAGTACTTC. Amino acid sequence: CASSVGSGPLGTQYF.

This chain links TRBV20-1 with TRBJ1-1, with D possibly matching TRBD1 (6 bases). From germline, CDR1 is DFQATT and CDR2 SNEGSKA (reference sequence). The CDR3 spans 14 residues. V dropped 4 bases and J dropped 0 bases, with 12 bases sitting between them. DNA of the CDR3: TGCAGTGCTACCAGACAGGCCCTGAACACTGAAGCTTTCTTT. Translation: CSATRQALNTEAFF.

This chain joins TRBV3-1 and TRBJ2-1; tentatively, D is TRBD2 (5 bases). The CDR3 is 13 residues long. Germline V gene sequence: CDR1 LGHDT, CDR2 YNNKEL (reference sequence). V was trimmed by 4 bases and J by 15 bases, leaving 19 bases between them. The CDR3 nucleotides read TGTGCCAGCAGCCCCCCCACCGGGGTAGGACGGTTCTTC. Translating it yields CASSPPTGVGRFF.

The chain joins TRBV11-2 to TRBJ1-1; D remains ambiguous. CDR3 length: 18 residues. The germline CDR1 and CDR2 sequences are SGHAT and FQNNGV. Trimming took 4 bases from V and 2 from J, leaving 23 bases between them. The DNA of the CDR3 is TGTGCCAGCAGCTCCCTGTTAGGTGGAGGGAGACGAAACACTGAAGCTTTCTTT. Translated, it gives CASSSLLGGGRRNTEAFF. Full variable domain (rest looked up from reference TRBV11-2 and TRBJ1-1): EAGVAQSPRYKIIEKRQSVAFWCNPISGHATLYWYQQILGQGPKLLIQFQNNGVVDDSQLPKDRFSAERLKGVDSTLKIQPAKLEDSAVYLCASSSLLGGGRRNTEAFFGQGTRLTVV.

The chain has TRBV5-1 and TRBJ2-7; D is possibly TRBD2 (5 bases). The CDR3 is made up of 11 amino acids. Per the germline V gene, CDR1 is SGHRS and CDR2 is YFSETQ. Trimming took off 4 bases at V and 4 bases at J, with 6 bases between the two ends. In DNA form, the CDR3 reads TGCGCCAGCAGCGGGGAGTACGAGCAGTACTTC. As protein: CASSGEYEQYF.

In this sample, this clonotype turned up once. The chain uses TRBV7-8 and TRBJ2-1; D gene uncertain. The CDR3 runs to 18 residues. CDR1 and CDR2 from the germline V gene are SGHVS and FQNEAQ. Trimming took 6 bases from V and 9 from J, leaving 30 bases between them. CDR3 coding DNA: TGTGCCAGCAGACTTTTACCACCGAGACTGACCCTACATGGTGAGCAGTTCTTC. It encodes CASRLLPPRLTLHGEQFF.

This clonotype was seen only a few times. This rearrangement joins TRBV4-1 to TRBJ2-7; 7 positions agree with TRBD1. From germline, CDR1 is MGHRA and CDR2 YSYEKL. The V gene end was trimmed by 3 bases and the J gene end by 2 bases; junction bases not matched to a gene: 7. The CDR3 is 15 amino acids. DNA of the CDR3: TGCGCCAGCAGCCACTCCGACAGGGTTACCTACGAGCAGTACTTC. Translating gives CASSHSDRVTYEQYF.

This clonotype was seen a handful of times. The CDR3, as DNA: TGTGCCAGCAGTATTACGCGTTCCTATGGCTACACCTTC. It codes for CASSITRSYGYTF. The chain has TRBV6-5 and TRBJ1-2; D call uncertain. The CDR3 spans 13 residues. The V end was cut by 5 bases, the J end by 4 bases, with 11 bases between. Germline V lookup: CDR1 MNHEY, CDR2 SVGAGI.

This clonotype has only a few counts. The chain has TRBV10-3 and TRBJ2-5; D remains unclear. CDR1 and CDR2 (germline): ENHRY, SYGVKD. Deletions cut 2 bases from V and 1 base from J, with 8 bases between. This CDR3 contains 14 residues. The CDR3 is CAISEGPTQETQYF. The CDR3, as DNA: TGTGCCATCAGTGAGGGACCCACCCAAGAGACCCAGTACTTC.

This clonotype was seen more than once but under ten times. This chain joins TRBV20-1 and TRBJ2-7; D not resolved. This CDR3 comprises 13 residues. The V and J ends lost 3 bases and 4 bases respectively, with 13 bases between them. CDR1 DFQATT and CDR2 SNEGSKA come from the germline V gene (reference sequence). CDR3 DNA: TGCAGTGCTAGCCCCACTATTGATTACGAGCAGTACTTC. Translating gives CSASPTIDYEQYF.

A few counts support this clonotype. The V call is TRBV5-1, the J call TRBJ2-6; D is undetermined. The CDR3 totals 15 residues. Trimming took 1 base from V and 6 from J, leaving 11 bases between them. Germline CDR1 reads SGHRS; CDR2 reads YFSETQ. CDR3 coding DNA: TGCGCCAGCAGCTTGATGGTTGCGGAGGCCAACGTCCTGACTTTC. It translates to CASSLMVAEANVLTF.

CDR3 sequence (DNA): TGTGATAGCAGCTTAGGACGGCAAGAGACCCAGTACTTC. This codes for CDSSLGRQETQYF. The chain is built from TRBV7-7 and TRBJ2-5; D call uncertain. The CDR3 has 13 amino acids. Germline CDR1 SSHAT, CDR2 FNYEAQ (reference sequence).

This clonotype was seen only a few times. The chain couples TRBV12-3 or TRBV12-4 to TRBJ1-4; no reliable D call. V lost 5 bases and J 2 bases, leaving 9 bases between the germline ends. The CDR3 runs to 14 residues. CDR3 coding DNA: TGTGCCAGCAGTCCGATTATCACTAATGAAAAACTGTTTTTT. Its protein is CASSPIITNEKLFF.

This sequence joins TRBV5-5 and TRBJ2-7; possible D gene TRBD2, 5 bases. The CDR3 length is 15 residues. V was cut by 4 bases and J by 0 bases, with 14 bases left in between. Germline-derived CDR1 and CDR2 are SGHKS and YYEKEE (reference sequence). In DNA, the CDR3 is TGTGCCAGCAGCCTACCTACCGGGATCTCCTACGAGCAGTACTTC. Translated: CASSLPTGISYEQYF.

The chain uses TRBV7-9 and TRBJ1-1; D is uncertain. Trimming removed 5 bases at V and 0 bases at J, with 16 bases between. The germline CDR1 and CDR2 sequences are SEHNR and FQNEAQ (reference sequence). This CDR3 has 16 residues. The CDR3 nucleotides are TGTGCCAGCAGCATAGGAGGGAATCGAATGAACACTGAAGCTTTCTTT. It codes for CASSIGGNRMNTEAFF.

The chain is built from TRBV6-6 and TRBJ1-1; unclear D gene. CDR1 is MNHNY and CDR2 is SVGAGI in the germline V gene (reference sequence). Trimming left V 5 bases short and J 7 bases short, with 11 bases between. The CDR3 is 12 residues long. This chain's CDR3 is CASSPPSGEAFF. CDR3 DNA: TGTGCCAGCAGTCCCCCTTCTGGTGAAGCTTTCTTT.

This chain connects TRBV2 to TRBJ2-7; D call uncertain. Trimming took 6 bases from V and 1 from J, leaving 13 bases between them. From germline, CDR1 is SNHLY and CDR2 FYNNEI. The CDR3 spans 14 residues. For the CDR3, the DNA is TGTGCCAGCAGGCCAGCCCGAAGGTCCTACGAGCAGTACTTC. Protein: CASRPARRSYEQYF.

This chain links TRBV7-3 with TRBJ2-3; 8 bases line up with TRBD2. The J segment lost 7 bases and the V segment lost 2 bases, leaving 8 bases of the junction unmatched. This CDR3 has 15 residues. The germline V gene has CDR1 SGHTA and CDR2 FQGTGA. The CDR3 DNA reads TGTGCCAGCAGCTTAGGTCGGGGGGGGCCATATACGCAGTATTTT. This codes for CASSLGRGGPYTQYF.

The J gene is TRBJ2-2, the V gene TRBV12-5, with 11 bases that match TRBD2. Germline V CDR1 and CDR2: LGHNT, FRNRAP. The ends lost 3 bases at V and 4 bases at J; junction bases unmatched: 10. CDR3 length: 18 amino acids. The CDR3, as DNA: TGTGCTAGTGGTTTCGAACTAGCGGGGGCACCAGGCACCGGGGAGCTGTTTTTT. It specifies CASGFELAGAPGTGELFF.

The V gene is TRBV11-2, the J gene TRBJ2-7; TRBD1 might be the D (6 bases). Germline lookup yields CDR1 SGHAT and CDR2 FQNNGV. V lost 6 bases and J lost 3, with 12 bases in between. CDR3 length: 13 residues. CDR3 nucleotides: TGTGCCAGCAGTAGAGGGGGAATCTACGAGCAGTACTTC. Its translation is CASSRGGIYEQYF.

The genes are TRBV28 and TRBJ2-5; 8 bases agree with TRBD1. Germline CDR1 is MDHEN and CDR2 is SYDVKM. With 5 bases clipped from V and 1 base from J, the junction kept 3 bases outside the gene matches. CDR3 size: 14 residues. The CDR3, as DNA: TGTGCCAGCAGTCACACAGGGGGCCAAGAGACCCAGTACTTC. Its translation: CASSHTGGQETQYF.

The V gene is TRBV27, the J gene TRBJ2-1, with D uncertain. The CDR3 runs 15 residues. V shed 5 bases and J shed 0 bases, with 11 bases lying between them. Per the germline V gene, CDR1 is MNHEY and CDR2 is SMNVEV (reference sequence). CDR3 amino acids: CASSEDGDSYNEQFF. Written as DNA, the CDR3 is TGTGCCAGCAGTGAGGACGGAGACTCCTACAATGAGCAGTTCTTC.